Below, 16 T cell receptor beta chains from the same sample are listed, as sequenced in a study of patients and donors after allogeneic stem cell transplantation (dated by TCRdb to 2020 to 2021). Libraries came from RT-PCR. Sequencing relied on a NextSeq 550. TCRdb redid the processing of the public reads, applying fastp at Q25 and MiXCR, and retained in-frame beta chains. For every CDR3 protein sequence, its rows merge into one entry that carries the most common genes and DNA. The sample table contains around 150,000 distinct CDR3 sequences; only one count was recorded for about a third of them. The ten largest clones represent about 50% of the sample. Sequencing was done on a sample of blood, either unsorted or a sorted T cell fraction (not recorded which). The source of these receptors is a human donor who was either an allogeneic HSCT recipient or a stem cell or donor lymphocyte infusion donor (not recorded which). It is not recorded whose cells these are; they may come from a transplant donor.

This chain links TRBV29-1 with TRBJ2-2; 8 bases align to TRBD1. CDR3 length equals 13 residues. The V and J ends lost 6 bases and 5 bases, in that order; junction bases with no gene match: 5. The germline V gene has CDR1 SQVTM and CDR2 ANQGSEA. In nucleotides, the CDR3 is TGCAGCGTGCAGGGGGCCCGGACCGGGGAGCTGTTTTTT. Translating it yields CSVQGARTGELFF.

The chain uses TRBV28 and TRBJ1-2; D ambiguous. The CDR3 contains 17 residues. V was shortened by 3 bases and J by 2 bases, with 19 bases between the two germline ends. The germline CDR1 and CDR2 sequences are MDHEN and SYDVKM. CDR3 protein: CASSFGPGSGRNYGYTF. The DNA for the CDR3 is TGTGCCAGCAGTTTCGGGCCTGGATCGGGCAGAAACTATGGCTACACCTTC.

This clonotype was counted between two and nine times. The rearrangement joins TRBV27 to TRBJ1-1, with 8 nucleotides matching TRBD1. Germline V lookup: CDR1 MNHEY, CDR2 SMNVEV (reference sequence). With V trimmed by 4 bases and J by 6 bases, 7 bases remained unmatched. The CDR3 loop spans 14 amino acids. Here the CDR3 reads CASSSYRGGPEAFF. The CDR3 nucleotides read TGTGCCAGCAGTTCGTACAGGGGGGGACCTGAAGCTTTCTTT.

V and J are TRBV7-8 and TRBJ2-5; D is perhaps TRBD2 (5 bases). Germline V gives CDR1 SGHVS, CDR2 FQNEAQ. This CDR3 region has 13 residues. Trimming shortened V by 5 bases and J by 7 bases, and 14 bases separated the two germline ends. The CDR3 region is CASSELVWGTQYF. Written as DNA, the CDR3 is TGTGCCAGCAGCGAACTAGTTTGGGGGACCCAGTACTTC.

The rearrangement uses TRBV12-3 or TRBV12-4 and TRBJ2-3; TRBD2 agrees at 7 bases. The J segment lost 4 bases and the V segment lost 3 bases, leaving 4 bases of the junction unmatched. The CDR3 has 14 amino acids. The CDR3 nucleotides read TGTGCCAGCAGTTTCACTAGCGTCGCAGATACGCAGTATTTT. This sequence encodes CASSFTSVADTQYF.

The table lists this clonotype with a few counts. This sequence joins TRBV20-1 and TRBJ1-2; D gene ambiguous. The germline CDR1 and CDR2 sequences are DFQATT and SNEGSKA (reference sequence). The CDR3 length is 16 residues. The V end was cut by 1 base, the J end by 0 bases, with 15 bases between. The CDR3: CSARGGSSTTNYGYTF. As DNA, the CDR3 is TGCAGTGCTAGAGGAGGCAGTTCGACTACTAACTATGGCTACACCTTC.

This clonotype was detected ten times or more. The J gene is TRBJ1-5, the V gene TRBV12-3 or TRBV12-4, with D uncertain. The CDR3 covers 14 residues. The ends were cut back, 6 bases at V and 0 bases at J, with 9 bases in the middle. CDR3: CASSLGNSNQPQHF. The CDR3 region has the DNA TGTGCCAGCAGCCTAGGTAATAGCAATCAGCCCCAGCATTTT.

The CDR3: CASSLVARDPRADTQYF. CDR3 sequence (DNA): TGTGCCAGCAGTTTAGTGGCCCGGGACCCCCGGGCGGATACGCAGTATTTT. The J gene is TRBJ2-3, the V gene TRBV12-3 or TRBV12-4; D could derive from TRBD1 or TRBD2 (5 bases each). V lost 1 base, J lost 6 bases, and 20 bases lay in between. CDR3 length: 17 amino acids.

The chain combines TRBV15 with TRBJ2-1, with D possibly TRBD2 on 5 matching bases. This CDR3 comprises 12 residues. V was pared by 8 bases and J by 5 bases, with 10 bases between. Germline CDR1 reads LNHNV; CDR2 reads YYDKDF (reference sequence). The CDR3 protein is CATDRGDNEQFF. The DNA of the CDR3 is TGTGCCACCGATCGGGGAGACAATGAGCAGTTCTTC.

The chain employs TRBV5-6 and TRBJ1-1; D unclear. Between the trimmed V and J ends, which lost 6 bases and 1 base, there was a span of 10 bases. This CDR3 is 13 amino acids long. CDR1 and CDR2 from the germline V gene are SGHDT and YYEEEE. CDR3 amino acids: CASTLGRNTEAFF. The CDR3, as DNA: TGTGCCAGCACCCTGGGCAGGAACACTGAAGCTTTCTTT.

J is TRBJ2-3 and V is TRBV7-9; a possible D gene is TRBD2 (6 bases). Looked up from germline, CDR1 is SEHNR and CDR2 is FQNEAQ (reference sequence). CDR3 length: 16 amino acids. V lost 8 bases and J 2 bases, leaving 20 bases between the germline ends. This CDR3 is CASSPRRVLHTDTQYF. As DNA, the CDR3 is TGTGCCAGCTCACCGAGGAGGGTCCTACACACAGATACGCAGTATTTT.

V is TRBV6-6 and J is TRBJ2-4, with no clear D. Trimming took 5 bases from V and 0 from J, leaving 20 bases between them. Germline-derived CDR1 and CDR2 are MNHNY and SVGAGI (reference sequence). This CDR3 has 18 amino acids. The CDR3 loop reads CASSDPRGTLLAKNIQYF. In nucleotides, the CDR3 is TGTGCCAGCAGTGACCCTCGAGGTACACTACTAGCCAAAAACATTCAGTACTTC.

This clonotype turned up a few times. The CDR3: CSGSNSPLHF. For the CDR3, the DNA is TGCAGCGGTTCTAATTCACCCCTCCACTTT. The J gene is TRBJ1-6, the V gene TRBV29-1; no reliable D call. With 7 bases removed from V and 6 bases from J, the gap between germline ends came to 4 bases. The CDR3 runs to 10 residues. Germline lookup yields CDR1 SQVTM and CDR2 ANQGSEA.

The genes are TRBV4-3 and TRBJ1-3; D unclear. With 4 bases removed from V and 7 bases from J, the gap between germline ends came to 17 bases. Germline CDR1 and CDR2: LGHNA and YSLEER. CDR3 length: 15 residues. The CDR3 sequence is CASSRRHTRGNTIYF. In DNA, the CDR3 is TGCGCCAGCAGCCGACGACATACACGAGGGAACACCATATATTTT.

This clonotype was picked up a small number of times. The rearrangement uses TRBV7-9 and TRBJ1-1, with D unclear. Germline V gene lookup returns CDR1 SEHNR and CDR2 FQNEAQ (reference sequence). Trimming stripped 5 bases from V and 3 bases from J, with 13 bases between. The CDR3 sequence is 14 residues long. The CDR3 here is CASSPLDSDTEAFF. For the CDR3, the DNA is TGTGCCAGCAGCCCCTTGGACTCCGACACTGAAGCTTTCTTT.

V and J are TRBV6-1 and TRBJ1-1; D unclear. This CDR3 contains 16 residues. Trimming shortened V by 2 bases and J by 0 bases, and 13 bases separated the two germline ends. Germline CDR1 is MNHNS and CDR2 is SASEGT. The CDR3 DNA reads as TGTGCCAGCAGTGAACATTGGGATTACATGAACACTGAAGCTTTCTTT. Protein product: CASSEHWDYMNTEAFF.